This note documents a single T cell receptor beta chain sequence. Its target is unknown. These data belong to a study of T cell responses to AZD1222 COVID-19 vaccine. Study outcomes and limitations: Seropositive at baseline were only five or six AZD1222 recipients. Donors were largely white British and mainly female; clonal diversity was possibly underestimated. Repertoire sampling happened only post peak T cell response. With two AZD1222 doses given, Spike-specific TCR breadth and depth both rose.

This CDR3 is built from 14 residues. Deletions cut 7 bases from V and 0 bases from J, with 10 bases between. Germline loops: CDR1 MNHEY, CDR2 SMNVEV (reference sequence). Only in-frame clones appear in the TCRdb table, and some are missing; sequencing was by immunoSEQ multiplex PCR. The sample includes some 150,000 clones, around nine tenths seen only once; the top ten take roughly 1.7%. The receptor comes from an adult who received the AZD1222 COVID-19 vaccine. The material was peripheral blood, obtained 28 days after the second AZD1222 dose. The chain joins TRBV27 to TRBJ2-1, with D uncertain. CDR3 sequence reads: CASTPQSSYNEQFF. DNA for the CDR3: TGTGCCAGCACTCCACAGAGCTCCTACAATGAGCAGTTCTTC.